The entry that follows covers one T cell receptor beta chain sequence. Its antigen is unknown. This sample was taken from a study of cytomegalovirus exposure and HLA in healthy donors. In the study overall: As released early, the data held about 85 million unique TCRs from HLA-typed donors. Study findings and constraints: The sole available immune exposure information was CMV serostatus.

The germline V gene has CDR1 LNHDA and CDR2 SQIVND (reference sequence). The CDR3 is made up of 14 amino acids. V lost 1 base and J 0 bases, leaving 4 bases between the germline ends. 60 Vbeta and 13 Jbeta primers were used in PCR. As handled by the study authors: A later analysis tallied about 80 million unique TCR beta chains, approximately 10 million of them shared. Here immunoSEQ multiplex PCR was the method, and the copy in TCRdb shows in-frame clones only, minus some. The V and J calls and clone size are taken from that table; D and trimming were inferred from the DNA. Of under 200,000 clones listed, roughly two thirds were seen once; the top ten hold 2.5% to 3%.

The source is a woman between 40 and 50 years old in good health and CMV-seropositive. The sequencing input was PBMCs. The chain combines TRBV19 with TRBJ1-5; D gene ambiguous. The DNA for the CDR3 is TGTGCCAGTAGTATAGGGCATAGCAATCAGCCCCAGCATTTT. Amino acid sequence: CASSIGHSNQPQHF.